Listed below are T cell receptor beta chains from one sample, sequenced in a study of technical replicates of blood from a few donors. Profiled with immunoSEQ multiplex PCR; TCRdb holds only in-frame clones, not every one. Among approximately 92,000 clones listed, 85% to 95% were seen once. The sequencing sample was made of T cells isolated from PBMCs. The receptors come from a human donor in good health. Both conserved end residues are part of each CDR3. The order of the fields is clone size, V gene, J gene, D gene, CDR3 protein, CDR3 DNA. D genes are given only for firm matches. Not all rows give a size; the values are once, few, many and, for expanded clones, a class.

.	TRBV5-4	TRBJ1-1	.	CASSSRTVYEAFF	TGTGCCAGCAGCTCGCGGACAGTTTATGAAGCTTTCTTT
.	TRBV5-6	TRBJ2-5	.	CASSLDRAETQYF	TGTGCCAGCAGCTTGGACAGGGCAGAGACCCAGTACTTC
.	TRBV6-1	TRBJ2-7	.	CASSEALGSSEQYF	TGTGCCAGCAGTGAAGCGCTAGGCTCAAGCGAGCAGTACTTC
.	TRBV18	TRBJ1-1	.	CASSPGGFETEAFF	TGTGCCAGCTCACCCGGGGGGTTTGAGACTGAAGCTTTCTTT
.	TRBV6-5	TRBJ2-1	TRBD2	CASSYSRAGGYNEQFF	TGTGCCAGCAGTTACTCGAGAGCGGGAGGGTACAATGAGCAGTTCTTC
.	TRBV2	TRBJ1-2	TRBD1	CASRGQGANYGYTF	TGTGCCAGCAGGGGACAGGGGGCTAACTATGGCTACACCTTC
.	TRBV6-5	TRBJ1-1	.	CASSYSIVNTEAFF	TGTGCCAGCAGTTACTCGATAGTGAACACTGAAGCTTTCTTT
.	TRBV6-5	TRBJ2-7	TRBD1	CASSYAGTDLYEQYF	TGTGCCAGCAGTTACGCCGGGACAGACCTCTACGAGCAGTACTTC
.	TRBV9	TRBJ2-3	TRBD1	CASSVGTGGTDTQYF	TGTGCCAGCAGCGTAGGGACAGGGGGCACAGATACGCAGTATTTT
.	TRBV7-8	TRBJ1-1	TRBD1	CASRTGGAGTEAFF	TGTGCCAGCAGGACAGGGGGCGCAGGTACTGAAGCTTTCTTT
.	TRBV9	TRBJ1-1	.	CASSVGGRTEAFF	TGTGCCAGCAGCGTAGGGGGCAGAACTGAAGCTTTCTTT
.	TRBV9	TRBJ2-1	.	CASSLDRGYNEQFF	TGTGCCAGCAGTCTCGACCGGGGATACAATGAGCAGTTCTTC
.	TRBV5-5	TRBJ1-5	TRBD1	CASSLQGEAGDQPQHF	TGTGCCAGCAGCTTACAGGGGGAGGCTGGGGATCAGCCCCAGCATTTT
once	TRBV4-1	TRBJ2-7	TRBD2	CASSQVREVSEQYF	TGCGCCAGCAGCCAAGTACGGGAGGTCTCCGAGCAGTACTTC
.	TRBV14	TRBJ1-2	TRBD1	CASSQKQGRDGYTF	TGTGCCAGCAGCCAAAAACAGGGGAGAGATGGCTACACCTTC
.	TRBV10-3	TRBJ2-1	.	CAISVGGNEQFF	TGTGCCATCAGTGTGGGAGGCAATGAGCAGTTCTTC
.	TRBV7-9	TRBJ2-7	TRBD1	CASSIRQGSSYEQYF	TGTGCCAGCAGCATTAGACAGGGAAGCTCCTACGAGCAGTACTTC